What follows is one T cell receptor beta chain and its context. Antigen unknown. The entry originates in a study of cytomegalovirus exposure and HLA in healthy donors. Study outcomes and limitations: Most TCR beta V segments were productive about 87% or about 30% of the time in an earlier analysis.

PCR amplification relied on 60 Vbeta primers (plus 13 Jbeta primers). Sequencing used immunoSEQ multiplex PCR; TCRdb keeps in-frame clones, though not all of them. The sample consists of about 200,000 clones, around 85% of them appearing once. The CDR3 spans 15 residues. V was clipped by 8 bases and J by 4 bases; unmatched bases: 11. Per germline, CDR1 KGHSH and CDR2 LQKENI. The specimen sequenced was PBMCs. The chain carries TRBV18 and TRBJ2-7; TRBD2 matches 10 bases. This receptor was taken from a woman aged 50 to 65 in good health and CMV-seronegative. The CDR3 DNA sequence: TGTGCCAGCGCCGGAGGGGCTAGCGGGAGTTACGAGCAGTACTTC. Protein sequence: CASAGGASGSYEQYF.